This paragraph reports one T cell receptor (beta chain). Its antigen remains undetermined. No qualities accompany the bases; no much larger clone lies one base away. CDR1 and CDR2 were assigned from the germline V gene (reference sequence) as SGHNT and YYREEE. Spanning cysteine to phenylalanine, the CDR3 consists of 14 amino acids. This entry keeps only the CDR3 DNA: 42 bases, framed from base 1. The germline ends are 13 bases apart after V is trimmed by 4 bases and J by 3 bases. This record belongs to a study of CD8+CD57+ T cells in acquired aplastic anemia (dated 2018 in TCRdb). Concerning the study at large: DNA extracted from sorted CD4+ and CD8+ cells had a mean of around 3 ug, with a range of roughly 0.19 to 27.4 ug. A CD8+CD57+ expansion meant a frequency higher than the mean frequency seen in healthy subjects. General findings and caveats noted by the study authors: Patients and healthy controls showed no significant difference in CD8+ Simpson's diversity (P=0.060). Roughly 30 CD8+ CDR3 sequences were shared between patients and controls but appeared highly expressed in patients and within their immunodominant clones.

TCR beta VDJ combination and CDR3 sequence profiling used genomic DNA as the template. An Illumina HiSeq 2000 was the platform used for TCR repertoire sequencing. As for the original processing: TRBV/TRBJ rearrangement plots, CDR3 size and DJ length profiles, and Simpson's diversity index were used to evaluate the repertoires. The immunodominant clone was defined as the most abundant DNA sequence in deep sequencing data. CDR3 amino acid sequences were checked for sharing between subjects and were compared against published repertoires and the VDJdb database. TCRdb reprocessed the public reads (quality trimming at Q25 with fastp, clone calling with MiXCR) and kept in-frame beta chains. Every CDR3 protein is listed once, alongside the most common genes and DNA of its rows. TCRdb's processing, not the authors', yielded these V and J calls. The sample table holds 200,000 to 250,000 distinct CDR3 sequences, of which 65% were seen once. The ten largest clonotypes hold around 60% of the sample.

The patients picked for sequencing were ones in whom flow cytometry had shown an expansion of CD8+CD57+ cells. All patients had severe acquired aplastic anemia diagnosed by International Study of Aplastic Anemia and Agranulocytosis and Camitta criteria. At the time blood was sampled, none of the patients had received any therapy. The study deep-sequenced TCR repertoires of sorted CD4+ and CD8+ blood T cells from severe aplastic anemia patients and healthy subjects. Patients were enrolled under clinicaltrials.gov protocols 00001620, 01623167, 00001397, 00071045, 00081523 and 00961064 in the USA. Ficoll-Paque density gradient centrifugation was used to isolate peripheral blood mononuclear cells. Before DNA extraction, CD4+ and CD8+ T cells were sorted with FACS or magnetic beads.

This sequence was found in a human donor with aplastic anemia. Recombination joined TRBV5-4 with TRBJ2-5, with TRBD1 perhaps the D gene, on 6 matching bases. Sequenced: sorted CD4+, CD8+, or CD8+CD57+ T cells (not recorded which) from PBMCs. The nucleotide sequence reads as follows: TGTGCCAGCAGCCGTACTGGGGGCGAAGAGACCCAGTACTTC. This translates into CASSRTGGEETQYF.